These T cell receptor beta chains were read from a single sample in a study of blood T cell repertoires in COVID-19. Libraries were prepared by immunoSEQ multiplex PCR; TCRdb keeps only in-frame clonotypes and omits some of them. Of under 300,000 clones in the sample, 89% are singletons; the top ten hold 3.5% to 5%. What was sequenced was peripheral blood. The receptors shown here come from a woman aged 40 to 50 who had recovered from COVID-19. Each CDR3 is given with its conserved first and last residue. Each record gives: J gene, V gene, D gene, clone size, CDR3 DNA, CDR3 protein. A D gene is named only where the DNA matches it firmly. Size values are once, few and many counts, or a class for expanded clones, and some rows have none.

j_call: TRBJ2-5; v_call: TRBV28; d_call: .; clone_size: once; cdr3_nt: TGTGCCAGCAGTTTAGGGCAGGTGGAGACCCAGTACTTC; cdr3_aa: CASSLGQVETQYF
j_call: TRBJ2-2; v_call: TRBV15; d_call: TRBD2; clone_size: .; cdr3_nt: TGTGCCACCAGCAGACTAGCGGGGGGCAACACCGGGGAGCTGTTTTTT; cdr3_aa: CATSRLAGGNTGELFF
j_call: TRBJ1-1; v_call: TRBV3-1/TRBV3-2; d_call: .; clone_size: .; cdr3_nt: TGTGCCAGCAGACTCACAGGGCGCACTGAAGCTTTCTTT; cdr3_aa: CASRLTGRTEAFF
j_call: TRBJ2-5; v_call: TRBV10-2; d_call: .; clone_size: .; cdr3_nt: TGCGCCACAATCAAAACTAGTACCGGTGAGACCCAGTACTTC; cdr3_aa: CATIKTSTGETQYF
j_call: TRBJ2-1; v_call: TRBV5-1; d_call: .; clone_size: .; cdr3_nt: TGCGCCAGCAGCCTCGGGGGTGACAATGAGCAGTTCTTC; cdr3_aa: CASSLGGDNEQFF
j_call: TRBJ1-5; v_call: TRBV19; d_call: TRBD1; clone_size: .; cdr3_nt: TGTGCCAGTAGTCCCGGGACAGGGATCCATCAGCCCCAGCATTTT; cdr3_aa: CASSPGTGIHQPQHF
j_call: TRBJ2-1; v_call: TRBV11-3; d_call: TRBD2; clone_size: .; cdr3_nt: TGTGCCAGCAGCTTAGGGACTAGCAACTACAATGAGCAGTTCTTC; cdr3_aa: CASSLGTSNYNEQFF
j_call: TRBJ1-6; v_call: TRBV9; d_call: .; clone_size: .; cdr3_nt: TGTGCCAGCAGCGTAGGAGCGGGAAATTCACCCCTCCACTTT; cdr3_aa: CASSVGAGNSPLHF
j_call: TRBJ1-4; v_call: TRBV7-8; d_call: TRBD1; clone_size: .; cdr3_nt: TGTGCCAGCGGGGGTCAGACAGGGATTGAAAAACTGTTTTTT; cdr3_aa: CASGGQTGIEKLFF
j_call: TRBJ2-5; v_call: TRBV5-4; d_call: TRBD2; clone_size: .; cdr3_nt: TGTGCCAGCAGCTCTCGACTAGCGGGGGGGCTCGAGACCCAGTACTTC; cdr3_aa: CASSSRLAGGLETQYF
j_call: TRBJ1-5; v_call: TRBV7-9; d_call: TRBD1; clone_size: .; cdr3_nt: TGTGCCAGCAGCTGGGGACAGGGAGAGAGAAATCAGCCCCAGCATTTT; cdr3_aa: CASSWGQGERNQPQHF
j_call: TRBJ2-1; v_call: TRBV9; d_call: .; clone_size: .; cdr3_nt: TGTGCCAGCAGCGAGGACACCGTCTCCTACAATGAGCAGTTCTTC; cdr3_aa: CASSEDTVSYNEQFF
j_call: TRBJ1-2; v_call: TRBV28; d_call: .; clone_size: .; cdr3_nt: TGTGCCAGCAGTCCCATTGAGGGGGAAGGCTACACCTTC; cdr3_aa: CASSPIEGEGYTF
j_call: TRBJ1-3; v_call: TRBV9; d_call: TRBD1; clone_size: .; cdr3_nt: TGTGCCAGCAGCTCGCGACAGGGTGTAAACACCATATATTTT; cdr3_aa: CASSSRQGVNTIYF
j_call: TRBJ1-4; v_call: TRBV5-1; d_call: .; clone_size: .; cdr3_nt: TGCGCCAGCAGCCGCCCCTCTAGAGACAGCTCTAATGAAAAACTGTTTTTT; cdr3_aa: CASSRPSRDSSNEKLFF
j_call: TRBJ1-5; v_call: TRBV27; d_call: .; clone_size: .; cdr3_nt: TGTGCCAGCAGTTCCCTAACAGATCTCGATCAGCCCCAGCATTTT; cdr3_aa: CASSSLTDLDQPQHF
j_call: TRBJ1-4; v_call: TRBV28; d_call: .; clone_size: .; cdr3_nt: TGTGCCAGCAGTTTATCCGGGGCAACTAATGAAAAACTGTTTTTT; cdr3_aa: CASSLSGATNEKLFF
j_call: TRBJ2-3; v_call: TRBV14; d_call: TRBD2; clone_size: once; cdr3_nt: TGTGCCAGCAGCCAAGAAGCAACTAGCGGGGGGGAAAAGTCGAGCACAGATACGCAGTATTTT; cdr3_aa: CASSQEATSGGEKSSTDTQYF
j_call: TRBJ1-1; v_call: TRBV28; d_call: TRBD1; clone_size: .; cdr3_nt: TGTGCCAGCAGGGACAGGGGGCGCACGGTCAACACTGAAGCTTTCTTT; cdr3_aa: CASRDRGRTVNTEAFF
j_call: TRBJ2-6; v_call: TRBV5-1; d_call: TRBD1; clone_size: .; cdr3_nt: TGCGCCAGCAGCTCCGGGACAGGGACTGGGGCCAACGTCCTGACTTTC; cdr3_aa: CASSSGTGTGANVLTF
j_call: TRBJ2-5; v_call: TRBV4-3; d_call: .; clone_size: once; cdr3_nt: TGCGCCAGCAGCCAAGGTACATTGGAGACCCAGTACTTC; cdr3_aa: CASSQGTLETQYF